A single sample gave rise to the 14 T cell receptor beta chains below, sequenced in a study of shared clonotypes between healthy human individuals. Profiling relied on immunoSEQ multiplex PCR, and the TCRdb table lists in-frame clones only, not all of them. The sample lists hundreds of thousands of clones, around three quarters occurring once. What was sequenced was memory CD4+ T cells sorted from blood. Regarding subset: CD45RA-negative fraction. Receptor source: a woman in her thirties in good health.

The chain has TRBV27 and TRBJ1-1; D is unclear. The CDR3 contains 15 residues. Germline V lookup: CDR1 MNHEY, CDR2 SMNVEV (reference sequence). V lost 4 bases, J lost 4 bases, and 16 bases lay in between. The CDR3 region has the DNA TGTGCCAGCAGTTCGCCTAAAACCCCGGGCACTGAAGCTTTCTTT. This gives the protein CASSSPKTPGTEAFF.

The sample holds many counts of this clone. The chain recombines TRBV7-9 with TRBJ2-2, with a possible D match to TRBD2 (5 bases). The CDR3 spans 17 residues. The V end lost 6 bases, the J end lost 0 bases, and 17 bases lay between the germline ends. Germline V gene sequence: CDR1 SEHNR, CDR2 FQNEAQ (reference sequence). The CDR3 region has the DNA TGTGCCAGCAGTCAGGACTCAGCCGCCGCGAACACCGGGGAGCTGTTTTTT. Protein product: CASSQDSAAANTGELFF.

For the CDR3, the DNA is TGTGCCAGCAGTGAACACTCGACCCAGTACTTC. As protein: CASSEHSTQYF. The rearrangement joins TRBV25-1 to TRBJ2-5; D gene uncertain. The V gene lost 2 bases and the J gene lost 7 bases, with 5 bases spanning the gap. The CDR3 is 11 amino acids. Per germline, CDR1 MGHDK and CDR2 SYGVNS.

The gene calls are TRBV6-5 and TRBJ2-1; D is undetermined. Germline assignment: CDR1 MNHEY and CDR2 SVGAGI. CDR3 length: 14 residues. V lost 6 bases, J lost 12 bases, and 21 bases lay in between. This chain's CDR3 is CASSRSRLTNRQFF. CDR3 in DNA: TGTGCCAGCAGCCGCTCACGCTTAACTAACAGGCAGTTCTTC.

This clone showed up just a few times. The rearrangement links TRBV7-9 to TRBJ2-3; 7 nucleotides align to TRBD1. CDR3 length equals 14 residues. After removal of 7 bases from V and 5 bases from J, the junction contained 9 bases not matched to a gene. Germline lookup yields CDR1 SEHNR and CDR2 FQNEAQ (reference sequence). The CDR3, as DNA: TGTGCCAGCACCAAAGACAGGGCTGGAGATACGCAGTATTTT. It is translated as CASTKDRAGDTQYF. The complete variable domain, with remaining parts taken from reference TRBV7-9 and TRBJ2-3, reads DTGVSQNPRHKITKRGQNVTFRCDPISEHNRLYWYRQTLGQGPEFLTYFQNEAQLEKSRLLSDRFSAERPKGSFSTLEIQRTEQGDSAMYLCASTKDRAGDTQYFGPGTRLTVL.

This chain links TRBV11-1 with TRBJ1-2; D ambiguous. The germline V gene has CDR1 SGHAT and CDR2 FQDESV (reference sequence). The CDR3 is 14 amino acids. Between the trimmed V and J ends, which lost 1 base and 1 base, there was a span of 7 bases. The DNA for the CDR3 is TGTGCCAGCAGCTTAGACCGAAGTAACTATGGCTACACCTTC. This encodes CASSLDRSNYGYTF.

The V and J genes are TRBV6-5 and TRBJ1-1; 11 bases are shared with TRBD1. CDR3 length: 16 residues. The germline CDR1 and CDR2 sequences are MNHEY and SVGAGI. The J segment lost 5 bases and the V segment lost 4 bases, leaving 9 bases of the junction unmatched. The CDR3 DNA is TGTGCCAGCAGTTCCGGGACAGGGGGGTGGAGTACTGAAGCTTTCTTT. It translates to CASSSGTGGWSTEAFF.

V usage is TRBV7-2 and J usage is TRBJ2-7; no clear D. CDR1 is SGHTA and CDR2 is FQGNSA in the germline V gene. This CDR3 spans 13 amino acids. V was trimmed by 5 bases and J by 2 bases, leaving 10 bases between them. The CDR3 protein is CASSRTPTYEQYF. The CDR3 DNA sequence: TGTGCCAGCAGCAGGACCCCTACCTACGAGCAGTACTTC. Drawing the rest from reference TRBV7-2 and TRBJ2-7, the complete variable domain is GAGVSQSPSNKVTEKGKDVELRCDPISGHTALYWYRQSLGQGLEFLIYFQGNSAPDKSGLPSDRFSAERTGGSVSTLTIQRTQQEDSAVYLCASSRTPTYEQYFGPGTRLTVT.

The sample holds a few counts of this clone. The chain recombines TRBV7-2 with TRBJ2-5; 7 positions agree with TRBD2. Germline V gene lookup returns CDR1 SGHTA and CDR2 FQGNSA. Germline trimming cut 1 base from V and 2 bases from J; bases unmatched to any gene: 4. The CDR3 has 15 amino acids. The CDR3, as DNA: TGTGCCAGCAGCTTAGGCCGGGAGGCGCAAGAGACCCAGTACTTC. It encodes CASSLGREAQETQYF.

J is TRBJ2-7 and V is TRBV28; TRBD1 might be the D (6 bases). Per germline, CDR1 MDHEN and CDR2 SYDVKM. This CDR3 is built from 18 residues. Trimming left V 4 bases short and J 0 bases short, with 22 bases between. The CDR3 protein is CASSSTGPGTPSSYEQYF. In DNA, the CDR3 is TGTGCCAGCAGTTCCACCGGCCCCGGGACACCCAGCTCCTACGAGCAGTACTTC.

This clone was seen a single time. The chain has TRBV6-5 and TRBJ1-5; D is unresolved. V was shortened by 0 bases and J by 3 bases, with 6 bases between the two germline ends. The CDR3 sequence is 14 residues long. Per germline, CDR1 MNHEY and CDR2 SVGAGI. The CDR3 sequence: CASSYSPHNQPQHF. CDR3 DNA sequence: TGTGCCAGCAGTTACTCTCCCCACAATCAGCCCCAGCATTTT.

The chain is built from TRBV29-1 and TRBJ2-3, with D perhaps TRBD2 (6 bases). V gave up 6 bases and J gave up 4 bases, with 17 bases separating them. Per germline, CDR1 SQVTM and CDR2 ANQGSEA. The CDR3 consists of 14 residues. The CDR3 here is CSVSPGGGADTQYF. The CDR3 region has the DNA TGCAGCGTCTCCCCAGGTGGAGGGGCAGATACGCAGTATTTT.

In its sample, this clone was seen many times. J is TRBJ2-1 and V is TRBV9; D is unresolved. Germline V gene lookup returns CDR1 SGDLS and CDR2 YYNGEE. Trimming pared 2 bases from V and 8 bases from J, leaving 14 bases between. This CDR3 is built from 14 residues. The CDR3 reads CASSVTGFSYEQFF. The CDR3 DNA reads TGTGCCAGCAGCGTGACCGGGTTTTCCTATGAGCAGTTCTTC.

The rearrangement uses TRBV6-6 and TRBJ2-7; D remains ambiguous. Germline loops: CDR1 MNHNY, CDR2 SVGAGI (reference sequence). The CDR3 totals 11 residues. Deletions cut 2 bases from V and 6 bases from J, with 5 bases between. The CDR3 spells CASSYRSEQYF. The CDR3 DNA sequence: TGTGCCAGCAGTTACCGTAGCGAGCAGTACTTC.